Listed here is a single T cell receptor beta chain. Its antigen is as yet unknown. This sample stems from a study of OX40 agonist ivuxolimab in advanced cancers. CDR1 and CDR2 from the germline V gene are MNHEY and SVGAGI. The CDR3 loop spans 15 amino acids. V lost 6 bases and J lost 4; bases outside the gene matches: 6. Generated by immunoSEQ multiplex PCR, the TCRdb table keeps only in-frame clones and is missing some. The sample contains more than 85,000 clones, about 90% of which appear only once. Whole-study results and caveats: At doses 0.1 to 3.0 mg/kg, CD4+ and CD8+ clones expanded. More expanded clones were seen, on average, in CD8+ T cells than in CD4+. Undetermined was the antigen specificity of the expanded peripheral T cells.

Autoimmune disease history or systemic immunosuppression barred patients. The sequence was obtained from an adult with an advanced solid tumor such as melanoma, head and neck, liver or kidney cancer. Source: CD4+ or CD8+ T cells sorted from blood, taken in a trial of the OX40 agonist ivuxolimab. The rearrangement joins TRBV6-5 to TRBJ1-3; 10 bases are shared with TRBD1. DNA of the CDR3: TGTGCCAGCAGCCTTGACAGGGGGCGAGGAAACACCATATATTTT. Translating it yields CASSLDRGRGNTIYF.